This section outlines one TCR beta chain sequence together with its context. Its matching antigen is unknown. These data come from a study of blood T cells in healthy people across ages. Study observations and caveats: Naive T cell percentage showed a strong correlation with the diversity of TCR beta. It was held that the diversity estimates obtained from one million T cells were underestimates.

The V and J ends lost 5 bases and 11 bases respectively, with 18 bases between them. The CDR3 has 13 residues. Germline lookup yields CDR1 PRHDT and CDR2 FYEKMQ (reference sequence). PBMCs numbering at least 6 million were isolated per sample. Next came a second PCR, run for about 7 to 12 cycles, which used a sample-barcoded 5' primer along with a J-beta primer mix. TCRdb recomputed calls from the 5' RACE reads with MiXCR, one row per CDR3 protein. The sample lists roughly 1.9 million distinct CDR3 sequences; about 39% were seen once. The sample taken for sequencing was blood. The V gene is TRBV13, the J gene TRBJ1-1; D perhaps matches TRBD1 (6 bases). This TCR derives from a human donor in good health. CDR3 in DNA: TGTGCCAGCAGCGAAATCAGGGGTGACCGGGCTTTCTTT. Amino acid sequence: CASSEIRGDRAFF.